These 13 T cell receptor beta chains were all obtained from the same sample, sequenced in a study of cytomegalovirus exposure and HLA in healthy donors. Measured with immunoSEQ multiplex PCR; TCRdb has only the in-frame clones, and not every one. Here the sample spans about 150,000 clones, 65% to 90% being singletons. Sample: PBMCs. The receptor source for this set is a man aged 18-30 years in good health and CMV-seropositive.

The rearrangement uses TRBV2 and TRBJ1-2, with unresolved D. V was cut by 6 bases and J by 5 bases, with 7 bases left in between. Per the germline V gene, CDR1 is SNHLY and CDR2 is FYNNEI. The length of the CDR3 is 11 residues. The CDR3 DNA reads TGTGCCAGCAGCCCCGAGTATGGCTACACCTTC. Translation: CASSPEYGYTF.

The chain employs TRBV7-2 and TRBJ2-5; 14 bases are a match to TRBD2. Trimming removed 4 bases from V and 5 bases from J; junction bases left unmatched: 9. The germline gives CDR1 SGHTA, CDR2 FQGNSA. The CDR3 length is 17 residues. The CDR3 spells CASSSRLAGGPGETQYF. The CDR3, as DNA: TGTGCCAGCAGCTCCCGACTAGCGGGAGGGCCGGGGGAGACCCAGTACTTC.

This clone is categorized as medium-sized (0.01 to 0.1%). The J gene is TRBJ1-1, the V gene TRBV4-3; tentative D call: TRBD1 (5 bases). CDR1 is LGHNA, CDR2 YSLEER, per germline. The CDR3 consists of 14 residues. Trimming removed 0 bases from V and 8 bases from J, with 13 bases in between. CDR3 nucleotide sequence: TGCGCCAGCAGCCAAGATGCTCCCGGACAAGAAGCTTTCTTT. Protein sequence: CASSQDAPGQEAFF.

This clone was recorded a few times. The chain combines TRBV10-3 with TRBJ2-1; 8 bases match TRBD2. The germline CDR1 and CDR2 sequences are ENHRY and SYGVKD. This CDR3 is built from 11 residues. The V segment lost 4 bases and the J segment 13 bases; nucleotides outside the gene matches: 3. CDR3 protein: CAISGAGAQFF. The CDR3 nucleotides are TGTGCCATCAGTGGAGCGGGAGCTCAGTTCTTC.

This rearrangement joins TRBV18 to TRBJ1-4; D is perhaps TRBD1 (5 bases). The CDR3 is made up of 16 amino acids. V lost 1 base, J lost 8 bases, and 17 bases lay in between. CDR1 is KGHSH, CDR2 LQKENI, per germline. In DNA form, the CDR3 reads TGTGCCAGCTCACCACTGGAGGGGACGGGGACGGAAAAACTGTTTTTT. It specifies CASSPLEGTGTEKLFF.

The chain uses TRBV27 and TRBJ2-7, with D perhaps TRBD1 (6 bases). CDR1 is MNHEY, CDR2 SMNVEV, per germline (reference sequence). V lost 6 bases to trimming and J lost 2 bases, with 14 bases between them. The length of the CDR3 is 14 residues. The DNA of the CDR3 is TGTGCCAGCAGAAGCTACAGGGAGACCTACGAGCAGTACTTC. As protein: CASRSYRETYEQYF.

The gene calls are TRBV4-2 and TRBJ2-2; D possibly corresponds to TRBD2 (5 bases). The V end was cut by 2 bases, the J end by 0 bases, with 19 bases between. The CDR3 has 19 amino acids. In germline, CDR1 is LGHNA, CDR2 YNFKEQ. CDR3 DNA: TGTGCCAGCAGCCAAAAACGTTGGACGGACTTCGCGAACACCGGGGAGCTGTTTTTT. Protein sequence: CASSQKRWTDFANTGELFF.

The genes are TRBV13 and TRBJ2-5; 10 bases match TRBD2. The V and J ends lost 5 bases and 5 bases, in that order; junction bases with no gene match: 8. CDR1 PRHDT and CDR2 FYEKMQ come from the germline V gene (reference sequence). There are 15 residues in the CDR3. The CDR3 sequence is CASSGSGGAWETQYF. CDR3 coding DNA: TGTGCCAGCAGCGGAAGCGGGGGGGCGTGGGAGACCCAGTACTTC.

The chain links TRBV7-8 to TRBJ2-5; 9 bases are shared with TRBD2. The germline gives CDR1 SGHVS, CDR2 FQNEAQ. The V and J ends lost 3 bases and 2 bases, in that order; junction bases with no gene match: 7. This CDR3 region has 16 residues. CDR3 nucleotides: TGTGCCAGCAGCTTTGTAGCGGGGGTGACACAAGAGACCCAGTACTTC. This codes for CASSFVAGVTQETQYF.

This clone showed up just once. This rearrangement joins TRBV29-1 to TRBJ2-7; 8 nucleotides line up with TRBD1. CDR1 is SQVTM and CDR2 is ANQGSEA in the germline V gene. With 7 bases clipped from V and 2 bases from J, the junction kept 7 bases outside the gene matches. There are 13 residues in the CDR3. The CDR3 coding sequence is TGCAGCGCCCGGGGACAGGCGACCTACGAGCAGTACTTC. It translates to CSARGQATYEQYF.

V and J are TRBV7-2 and TRBJ2-7; the D gene is possibly TRBD2 (7 bases). Germline lookup yields CDR1 SGHTA and CDR2 FQGNSA. This CDR3 is 17 amino acids long. The V gene lost 1 base and the J gene lost 2 bases, with 18 bases spanning the gap. The CDR3 spells CASSLEVRGPGAYEQYF. In DNA form, the CDR3 reads TGTGCCAGCAGCTTAGAGGTGCGGGGGCCGGGGGCCTACGAGCAGTACTTC. Complete variable domain (other parts from reference TRBV7-2 and TRBJ2-7): GAGVSQSPSNKVTEKGKDVELRCDPISGHTALYWYRQSLGQGLEFLIYFQGNSAPDKSGLPSDRFSAERTGGSVSTLTIQRTQQEDSAVYLCASSLEVRGPGAYEQYFGPGTRLTVT.

This sequence joins TRBV29-1 and TRBJ2-7, with 10 bases that match TRBD1. Germline loops: CDR1 SQVTM, CDR2 ANQGSEA. This CDR3 has 16 residues. V lost 2 bases to trimming and J lost 3 bases; unmatched junction nucleotides: 10. The DNA of the CDR3 is TGCAGCGTTGAATGGGGCGGGACAGGGGATGACTACGAGCAGTACTTC. Translated, it gives CSVEWGGTGDDYEQYF.

The chain carries TRBV6-1 and TRBJ1-1, with 9 nucleotides matching TRBD1. The CDR3 is 15 residues long. With V trimmed by 4 bases and J by 3 bases, 6 bases remained unmatched. CDR1 and CDR2 (germline): MNHNS, SASEGT. In DNA, the CDR3 is TGTGCCAGCAGTGGAAAATGGACAGGGGACACTGAAGCTTTCTTT. Translated, it gives CASSGKWTGDTEAFF.